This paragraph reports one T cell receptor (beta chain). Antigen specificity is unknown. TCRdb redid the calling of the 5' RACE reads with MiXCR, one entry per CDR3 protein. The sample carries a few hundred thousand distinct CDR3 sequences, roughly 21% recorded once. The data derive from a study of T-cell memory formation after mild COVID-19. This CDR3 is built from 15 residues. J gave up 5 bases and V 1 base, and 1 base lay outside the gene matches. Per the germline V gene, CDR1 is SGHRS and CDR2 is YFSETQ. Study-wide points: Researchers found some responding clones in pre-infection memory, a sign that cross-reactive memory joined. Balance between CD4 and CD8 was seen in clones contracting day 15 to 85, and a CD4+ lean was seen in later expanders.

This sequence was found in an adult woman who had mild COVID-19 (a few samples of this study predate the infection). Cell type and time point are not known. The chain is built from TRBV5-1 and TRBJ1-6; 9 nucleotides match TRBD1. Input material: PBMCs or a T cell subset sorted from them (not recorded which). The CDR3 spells CASSLTGGDNSPLHF. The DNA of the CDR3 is TGCGCCAGCAGCTTGACAGGGGGCGATAATTCACCCCTCCACTTT.